These 26 T cell receptor beta chains were sequenced from one sample in a study of shared clonotypes between healthy human individuals. TCRdb's table, derived via immunoSEQ multiplex PCR, lists solely in-frame clones and lacks some. The table records about 2.1 million clones, about 94% of them present only once. Naivety among CD8 cells was defined by CD45RO negativity and positive CCR7 selection, thereby excluding terminally differentiated effector memory CD45RA+ cells. Sequenced material: naive CD8+ T cells from PBMCs. Receptors were obtained from a man between 18 and 29 years old in good health. Some clones in this sample may be carry-over from other donors' samples.

The chain employs TRBV28 and TRBJ2-7; tentative D call: TRBD1 (5 bases). V dropped 7 bases and J dropped 6 bases, with 19 bases sitting between them. CDR1 and CDR2 (germline): MDHEN, SYDVKM. The CDR3 contains 14 residues. CDR3 nucleotides: TGTGCCAGCAACCTGGGCCCAACAGGAGCCGAGCAGTACTTC. Translated, it gives CASNLGPTGAEQYF. Complete variable domain (other parts from reference TRBV28 and TRBJ2-7): DVKVTQSSRYLVKRTGEKVFLECVQDMDHENMFWYRQDPGLGLRLIYFSYDVKMKEKGDIPEGYSVSREKKERFSLILESASTNQTSMYLCASNLGPTGAEQYFGPGTRLTVT.

This sequence joins TRBV11-2 and TRBJ2-7, with a tentative D call TRBD1 (5 bases). Trimming cost V 1 base and J 3 bases, with 22 bases left between them. CDR1 is SGHAT, CDR2 FQNNGV, per germline. The length of the CDR3 is 18 residues. The CDR3 here is CASSLGPRFGEDIYEQYF. The CDR3 DNA reads TGTGCCAGCAGCTTAGGGCCCCGTTTCGGCGAGGACATCTACGAGCAGTACTTC.

In its sample, this clone was seen a few times. The same CDR3 is also encoded by other DNA sequences in this sample. The J gene is TRBJ2-1, the V gene TRBV6-5; no firm D call. V was clipped by 2 bases and J by 4 bases, with 3 bases between them. Germline loops: CDR1 MNHEY, CDR2 SVGAGI. The CDR3 contains 12 residues. The CDR3 loop reads CASSYGYNEQFF. CDR3 nucleotide sequence: TGTGCCAGCAGTTACGGTTACAATGAGCAGTTCTTC.

The genes are TRBV6-5 and TRBJ2-1; 10 bases line up with TRBD1. This CDR3 spans 14 amino acids. V was pared by 8 bases and J by 1 base, with 2 bases of the junction left unmatched. Per the germline V gene, CDR1 is MNHEY and CDR2 is SVGAGI. The CDR3 DNA reads as TGTGCCAGCCGGACAGGGGGTTCCTACAATGAGCAGTTCTTC. This translates into CASRTGGSYNEQFF.

The V and J genes are TRBV9 and TRBJ1-2, with 9 bases fitting TRBD1. After removal of 4 bases from V and 7 bases from J, the junction contained 17 bases not matched to a gene. From germline, CDR1 is SGDLS and CDR2 YYNGEE. The CDR3 has 17 amino acids. The CDR3: CASSPRTAGTGSSGYTF. CDR3 nucleotide sequence: TGTGCCAGCAGCCCAAGAACCGCCGGGACAGGGAGCAGTGGCTACACCTTC.

In the case of this clone: Other DNA sequences in this specimen translate into the identical CDR3. This sequence joins TRBV4-1 and TRBJ2-7; maybe TRBD2 (5 bases). Between the trimmed V and J ends, which lost 1 base and 0 bases, there was a span of 10 bases. CDR1 and CDR2 (germline): MGHRA, YSYEKL. The CDR3 runs to 15 residues. The CDR3 sequence is CASSQGRGSSYEQYF. CDR3 nucleotide sequence: TGCGCCAGCAGCCAAGGACGGGGAAGCTCCTACGAGCAGTACTTC.

The chain couples TRBV11-2 to TRBJ2-5; 8 nucleotides align to TRBD1. The CDR3 loop spans 17 amino acids. V lost 1 base, J lost 3 bases, and 10 bases stayed unmatched. Per the germline V gene, CDR1 is SGHAT and CDR2 is FQNNGV. The CDR3 nucleotides read TGTGCCAGCAGCTTAGGTGCCGACAGGGGTTACGAAGAGACCCAGTACTTC. Translated: CASSLGADRGYEETQYF.

The chain is built from TRBV20-1 and TRBJ2-7, with D perhaps matching TRBD1 or TRBD2 (5 bases each). This CDR3 has 11 amino acids. CDR1 is DFQATT and CDR2 is SNEGSKA in the germline V gene (reference sequence). V dropped 6 bases and J dropped 3 bases, with 9 bases sitting between them. The CDR3 spells CSAGRDYEQYF. CDR3 bases: TGCAGTGCGGGACGGGACTACGAGCAGTACTTC.

V is TRBV5-8 and J is TRBJ2-7; possible D gene TRBD1, 5 bases. This CDR3 has 15 residues. Trimming shortened V by 5 bases and J by 2 bases, and 17 bases separated the two germline ends. CDR1 and CDR2 (germline): SGHTS, YDEGEE. Written as DNA, the CDR3 is TGTGCCAGCAGTATAAACATGGCAGGGACCTACGAGCAGTACTTC. It specifies CASSINMAGTYEQYF.

On this clone: This specimen includes other DNA sequences encoding the same CDR3. The genes are TRBV5-4 and TRBJ1-2; TRBD1 might be the D (5 bases). V was cut by 0 bases and J by 0 bases, with 6 bases left in between. The CDR3 totals 14 residues. Looked up from germline, CDR1 is SGHNT and CDR2 is YYREEE (reference sequence). CDR3 in DNA: TGTGCCAGCAGCTTGGCGGGGGCTAACTATGGCTACACCTTC. Protein product: CASSLAGANYGYTF.

The V gene is TRBV19, the J gene TRBJ2-7; tentatively, D is TRBD1 (6 bases). Germline CDR1 is LNHDA and CDR2 is SQIVND (reference sequence). This CDR3 has 15 residues. The ends were cut back, 4 bases at V and 1 base at J, with 14 bases in the middle. CDR3 sequence: CASSTPPDSSYEQYF. In nucleotides, the CDR3 is TGTGCCAGTAGTACCCCTCCGGACAGTTCCTACGAGCAGTACTTC.

In its sample, this clone was seen a few times. V usage is TRBV5-6 and J usage is TRBJ1-2; the match to TRBD1 covers 8 bases. V dropped 6 bases and J dropped 4; count of bases not matched to a gene: 5. The CDR3 covers 13 residues. Germline loops: CDR1 SGHDT, CDR2 YYEEEE. In nucleotides, the CDR3 is TGTGCCAGCACCTTAGGACAGGGCTATGGCTACACCTTC. Its protein product is CASTLGQGYGYTF.

The chain recombines TRBV7-2 with TRBJ2-1; D ambiguous. Germline lookup yields CDR1 SGHTA and CDR2 FQGNSA. The CDR3 is made up of 14 amino acids. The V end lost 5 bases, the J end lost 6 bases, and 14 bases lay between the germline ends. The DNA of the CDR3 is TGTGCCAGCAGCGCCGAGACCGGGTTCAATGAGCAGTTCTTC. It codes for CASSAETGFNEQFF. Filled out from reference TRBV7-2 and TRBJ2-1, the complete variable domain reads GAGVSQSPSNKVTEKGKDVELRCDPISGHTALYWYRQSLGQGLEFLIYFQGNSAPDKSGLPSDRFSAERTGGSVSTLTIQRTQQEDSAVYLCASSAETGFNEQFFGPGTRLTVL.

The chain carries TRBV19 and TRBJ2-7; 11 bases map to TRBD1. J was trimmed by 2 bases and V by 5 bases; bases with no gene match: 5. Germline loops: CDR1 LNHDA, CDR2 SQIVND (reference sequence). The CDR3 has 15 residues. The CDR3 spells CASSPWTGGPYEQYF. In nucleotides, the CDR3 is TGTGCCAGTAGTCCCTGGACAGGGGGCCCCTACGAGCAGTACTTC.

The J gene is TRBJ2-1, the V gene TRBV4-3; D not resolved. CDR1 and CDR2 (germline): LGHNA, YSLEER. V lost 1 base and J 5 bases, leaving 15 bases between the germline ends. The CDR3 spans 16 residues. The DNA for the CDR3 is TGCGCCAGCAGCCAAGGACTGCGCCGGGTCGACAATGAGCAGTTCTTC. This encodes CASSQGLRRVDNEQFF.

The CDR3 sequence: CSVFSEGGTHNEQFF. The CDR3 coding sequence is TGCAGCGTCTTCTCCGAGGGAGGGACGCACAATGAGCAGTTCTTC. The genes are TRBV29-1 and TRBJ2-1; 7 positions match TRBD2. V lost 6 bases to trimming and J lost 5 bases; unmatched junction nucleotides: 13. The CDR3 sequence is 15 residues long. Germline CDR1 is SQVTM and CDR2 is ANQGSEA.

The chain combines TRBV13 with TRBJ2-6; 10 bases agree with TRBD1. The junction had 7 bases not matched to a gene; V was cut back by 5 bases and J by 0 bases. Germline V gene sequence: CDR1 PRHDT, CDR2 FYEKMQ (reference sequence). The CDR3 spans 18 residues. The CDR3 sequence: CASSPGQGVHSGANVLTF. In nucleotides, the CDR3 is TGTGCCAGCAGCCCCGGACAGGGGGTCCACTCTGGGGCCAACGTCCTGACTTTC. Variable domain in full (rest from reference TRBV13 and TRBJ2-6): AAGVIQSPRHLIKEKRETATLKCYPIPRHDTVYWYQQGPGQDPQFLISFYEKMQSDKGSIPDRFSAQQFSDYHSELNMSSLELGDSALYFCASSPGQGVHSGANVLTFGAGSRLTVL.

J is TRBJ2-3 and V is TRBV27; 11 positions match TRBD2. J was trimmed by 3 bases and V by 2 bases; bases with no gene match: 13. The germline V gene has CDR1 MNHEY and CDR2 SMNVEV (reference sequence). The CDR3 extends over 19 amino acids. The CDR3 DNA follows: TGTGCCAGCAGTTTACTAGCGGGAGGAACCCTGGGGGGGACAGATACGCAGTATTTT. Its protein is CASSLLAGGTLGGTDTQYF.

The V gene is TRBV5-1, the J gene TRBJ2-5; TRBD2 agrees at 9 bases. This CDR3 contains 19 residues. Germline trimming cut 0 bases from V and 0 bases from J; bases unmatched to any gene: 12. Germline V lookup: CDR1 SGHRS, CDR2 YFSETQ. In DNA, the CDR3 is TGCGCCAGCAGCTTGGCCGAGGTGGCTAGCGGGGCGTACCAAGAGACCCAGTACTTC. Encoded protein: CASSLAEVASGAYQETQYF.

This clone was counted once. The V call is TRBV28, the J call TRBJ1-5; D uncertain. The CDR3 spans 15 residues. Trimming cost V 6 bases and J 1 base, with 13 bases left between them. The germline gives CDR1 MDHEN, CDR2 SYDVKM. Here the CDR3 reads CASRRHGESNQPQHF. CDR3 DNA sequence: TGTGCCAGCAGGAGACACGGAGAAAGCAATCAGCCCCAGCATTTT.

This CDR3 reads CASSPTKTGLSYEQYF. The CDR3 bases are TGTGCCAGCAGCCCCACCAAGACTGGCTTATCCTACGAGCAGTACTTC. The chain recombines TRBV14 with TRBJ2-7; the D is unclear. The CDR3 totals 16 residues. V shed 4 bases and J shed 1 base, with 17 bases lying between them. Germline V lookup: CDR1 SGHDN, CDR2 FVKESK.

J is TRBJ1-1 and V is TRBV7-2, with a weak D call TRBD1 (5 bases). Germline values: CDR1 SGHTA, CDR2 FQGNSA. V was clipped by 0 bases and J by 1 base, with 9 bases between them. CDR3 length: 15 residues. The CDR3 DNA reads as TGTGCCAGCAGCTTAGCAGCAGGGCGGAACACTGAAGCTTTCTTT. This gives the protein CASSLAAGRNTEAFF.

The chain combines TRBV4-2 with TRBJ2-3, with 9 bases aligning to TRBD2. The CDR3 extends over 17 amino acids. Germline V gene sequence: CDR1 LGHNA, CDR2 YNFKEQ. V gave up 1 base and J gave up 2 bases; unmatched junction bases: 7. The CDR3 spells CASSQGASGEDTDTQYF. In nucleotides, the CDR3 is TGTGCCAGCAGCCAAGGGGCTAGCGGGGAAGACACAGATACGCAGTATTTT.

This chain uses TRBV4-1 with TRBJ2-5; D gene uncertain. This CDR3 region has 17 residues. Germline values: CDR1 MGHRA, CDR2 YSYEKL. V lost 3 bases to trimming and J lost 5 bases, with 22 bases between them. The CDR3, as DNA: TGCGCCAGCAGCCAGGGCTCTGAAGGCCCGGCCGCCGAGACCCAGTACTTC. Translated, it gives CASSQGSEGPAAETQYF.

The chain joins TRBV7-2 to TRBJ2-7; D is perhaps TRBD1 (6 bases). The CDR3 covers 14 residues. The germline CDR1 and CDR2 sequences are SGHTA and FQGNSA. V was cut by 5 bases and J by 5 bases, with 16 bases left in between. CDR3 sequence reads: CASSPRGGHHEQYF. In DNA, the CDR3 is TGTGCCAGCAGCCCCAGGGGTGGGCACCACGAGCAGTACTTC.

The V and J genes are TRBV13 and TRBJ2-7; 8 nucleotides match TRBD2. This CDR3 comprises 16 residues. Per germline, CDR1 PRHDT and CDR2 FYEKMQ (reference sequence). J was trimmed by 0 bases and V by 3 bases; bases with no gene match: 7. CDR3 amino acids: CASSFRSGSTSYEQYF. CDR3 DNA sequence: TGTGCCAGCAGCTTCAGAAGCGGGAGCACCTCCTACGAGCAGTACTTC.